What follows describes a single T cell receptor (beta chain). The data are from a study of CD8+ T cells in alopecia areata. Following RNA extraction, reverse transcription yielded cDNA that acted as the sequencing template. The repertoire was sequenced with immunoSEQ multiplex PCR; TCRdb's copy has only in-frame clones and lacks some. The table lists around 250,000 clones, 65% to 70% of them singletons. Germline V lookup: CDR1 MNHEY, CDR2 SMNVEV (reference sequence). The V gene lost 6 bases and the J gene lost 5 bases, with 13 bases spanning the gap. CDR3 length equals 14 residues. J is TRBJ2-2 and V is TRBV27, with a tentative D call TRBD2 (5 bases). The sequence derives from a human donor with alopecia areata. The specimen comprised CD4+ T cells sorted from blood, sampled at week 0. CDR3 bases: TGTGCCAGCAGCTTTAAACCGGGGACCGGGGAGCTGTTTTTT. Its protein product is CASSFKPGTGELFF.